This T cell receptor beta chain was observed in a study of patients and donors after allogeneic stem cell transplantation. From the RT-PCR reads, TCRdb called clonotypes with MiXCR, one entry per CDR3 protein. The sample yields around 150,000 distinct CDR3 sequences, roughly two fifths seen once. With 7 bases removed from V and 4 bases from J, the gap between germline ends came to 17 bases. CDR3 length: 14 residues. Germline V gene sequence: CDR1 MNHNS, CDR2 SASEGT. The chain carries TRBV6-1 and TRBJ2-7, with D maybe TRBD2 (6 bases). Specimen: blood, either unsorted or a sorted T cell fraction (not recorded which). The receptor's source is a human donor who was either an allogeneic HSCT recipient or a stem cell or donor lymphocyte infusion donor (not recorded which). It is not recorded whose cells these are; they may come from a transplant donor. This CDR3 reads CASTWGTGSYEQYF. The CDR3 DNA reads as TGTGCCAGCACCTGGGGGACTGGTAGTTACGAGCAGTACTTC.